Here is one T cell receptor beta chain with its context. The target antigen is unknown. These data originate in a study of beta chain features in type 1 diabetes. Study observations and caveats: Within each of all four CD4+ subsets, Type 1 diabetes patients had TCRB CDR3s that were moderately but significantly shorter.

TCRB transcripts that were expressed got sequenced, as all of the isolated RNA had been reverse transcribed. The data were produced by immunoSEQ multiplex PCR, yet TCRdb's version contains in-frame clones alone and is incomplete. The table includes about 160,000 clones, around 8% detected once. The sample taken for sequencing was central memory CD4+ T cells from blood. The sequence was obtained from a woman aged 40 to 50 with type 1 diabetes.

This CDR3 is CASSQAGRLGETQYF. CDR3 nucleotide sequence: TGCGCCAGCAGCCAAGCGGGACGGCTAGGGGAGACCCAGTACTTC. V gene TRBV23-1 combines with J gene TRBJ2-5, with 7 bases fitting TRBD2. TRBV23-1 has ORF status, its function being uncertain. This CDR3 has 15 amino acids. V shed 6 bases and J 5 bases; nucleotides not matched to a gene: 12.